What follows is one TCR beta chain and its context. Its target is not known. These data originate in a study of tumour-infiltrating T cells in Burkitt lymphoma. At the level of the study: This cohort included all epidemiological subtypes of Burkitt lymphoma. Overall and progression-free survival were predicted by productive clonality. General study points: Public clonotypes, several, appeared across numerous Burkitt lymphoma patients.

Unmatched junction bases numbered 2, after V lost 4 bases and J lost 0 bases. Germline loops: CDR1 LNHDA, CDR2 SQIVND (reference sequence). There are 14 residues in the CDR3. Sequencing used immunoSEQ multiplex PCR; TCRdb keeps in-frame clones, though not all of them. The sample has about 160 clones; about 22% are singletons. The receptor was derived from a human donor with Burkitt lymphoma. The rearrangement joins TRBV19 to TRBJ1-1; 7 bases fit TRBD1. Input material: tumor tissue. For the CDR3, the DNA is TGTGCCAGTAGTACGGGACAGATGAACACTGAAGCTTTCTTT. It encodes CASSTGQMNTEAFF.